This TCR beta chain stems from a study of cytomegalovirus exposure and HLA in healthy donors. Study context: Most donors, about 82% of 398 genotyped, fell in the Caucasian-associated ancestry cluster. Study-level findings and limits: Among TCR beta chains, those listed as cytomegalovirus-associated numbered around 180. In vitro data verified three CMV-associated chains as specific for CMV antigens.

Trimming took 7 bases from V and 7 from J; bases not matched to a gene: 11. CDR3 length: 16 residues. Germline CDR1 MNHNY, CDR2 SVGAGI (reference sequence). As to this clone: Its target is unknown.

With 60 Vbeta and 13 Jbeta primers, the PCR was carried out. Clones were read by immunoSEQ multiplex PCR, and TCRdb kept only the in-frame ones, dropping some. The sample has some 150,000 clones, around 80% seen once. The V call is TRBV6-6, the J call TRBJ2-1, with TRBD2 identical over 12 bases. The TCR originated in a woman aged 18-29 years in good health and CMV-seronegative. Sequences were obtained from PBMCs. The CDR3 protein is CASNALGLAGWNEQFF. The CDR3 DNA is TGTGCCAGCAACGCCCTTGGACTAGCGGGGTGGAATGAGCAGTTCTTC.